The 24 T cell receptor beta chains below were found in one sample sequenced in a study of TET2 disruption in CD19-targeted CAR T cells. No cognate antigen is known for these TCRs. Treatment indicated: autologous CTL019 cells: CD19 CAR with 4-1BB and CD3 zeta domains. The method was immunoSEQ multiplex PCR; TCRdb's version includes in-frame clones alone and lacks a portion of them. This table lists around 30,000 clones. This sample comprised CD8- CAR+ T cells sorted from cultured blood T cells, obtained for CD19 CAR T cell therapy. Indicated subset: CD8-negative CAR-positive T cells from the infusion product. These receptor sequences come from a man aged 65 to 85 with chronic lymphocytic leukemia.

As for this clone: The DNA ends 3 residues before the CDR3 does, and the rest of the CDR3 is filled in from the germline J gene. The genes are TRBV29-1 and TRBJ2-4, with 11 bases fitting TRBD1. Germline lookup yields CDR1 SQVTM and CDR2 ANQGSEA. CDR3 size: 14 residues. The CDR3 sequence is CSVADRGQDQPQYF. The DNA read from the CDR3 is TGCAGCGTCGCGGACAGGGGGCAGGATCAGCCT.

With regard to this clone: With the read ending 3 residues before the CDR3 end, the germline J gene is used to fill in that end. The chain couples TRBV12-3 or TRBV12-4 to TRBJ1-4; D is ambiguous. This CDR3 contains 15 residues. Trimming left V 2 bases short and J 5 bases short, with 12 bases between. CDR3 DNA, as far as it was read: TGTGCCAGCAGTTTACTAGACGGCTACAATGAAAAA. This translates into CASSLLDGYNEK. The CDR3 in full is CASSLLDGYNEKLFF.

A word on this clone: The sequence runs out 3 residues before the end of the CDR3; the remainder is reconstructed from the germline J gene. The J gene is TRBJ1-1, the V gene TRBV27; TRBD1 matches at 8 bases. The CDR3 totals 14 residues. J was trimmed by 1 base and V by 5 bases; bases with no gene match: 3. Germline CDR1 is MNHEY and CDR2 is SMNVEV (reference sequence). The sequenced part of the CDR3 DNA is TGTGCCAGCAGTGTACAGGGGGGGAACACTGAA. Protein product: CASSVQGGNTE. The full CDR3 protein is CASSVQGGNTEAFF.

Note on this clone: The read ends 3 residues shy of where the CDR3 ends; the end is completed using the germline J gene. The chain links TRBV19 to TRBJ1-3; unclear D gene. V dropped 5 bases and J dropped 0 bases, with 8 bases sitting between them. The CDR3 runs to 14 residues. Germline V gene sequence: CDR1 LNHDA, CDR2 SQIVND (reference sequence). The CDR3 region is CASSLPTSGNTIYF. Partial CDR3 DNA: TGTGCCAGTAGTCTCCCTACCTCTGGAAACACC.

A remark on this clone: The CDR3 extends 3 residues past the end of the read, so its final part is completed from the germline J gene. This chain joins TRBV6-4 and TRBJ1-5; D remains ambiguous. Germline V CDR1 and CDR2: MRHNA, SNTAGT. V was clipped by 3 bases and J by 5 bases, with 8 bases between them. This CDR3 comprises 13 residues. Partial CDR3 DNA: TGTGCCAGCAGTGAAGAGAAGGATCAGCCC. Its protein product is CASSEEKDQP. The whole CDR3 region reads CASSEEKDQPQHF.

Comments on this clone: The read ends 3 residues before the CDR3 terminus; that terminus is restored from the germline J gene. V usage is TRBV5-4 and J usage is TRBJ1-2; a possible D gene is TRBD1 (6 bases). The germline V gene has CDR1 SGHNT and CDR2 YYREEE (reference sequence). Deletions cut 4 bases from V and 4 bases from J, with 17 bases between. The CDR3 spans 15 residues. CDR3 protein: CASSNGQTSSYGYTF. The CDR3 DNA, read in part, is TGTGCCAGCAGCAACGGACAGACCTCTAGCTATGGC.

As concerns this clone: The read ends 3 residues early relative to the CDR3; the germline J gene fills the gap. The rearrangement links TRBV2 to TRBJ1-5; 7 bases line up with TRBD1. Germline V gene lookup returns CDR1 SNHLY and CDR2 FYNNEI. CDR3 length: 15 residues. Germline trimming cut 7 bases from V and 6 bases from J; bases unmatched to any gene: 12. The part of the CDR3 DNA that was read is TGTGCCAGCAAATCAGGGGGGACGGTACTTCAGCCC. This sequence encodes CASKSGGTVLQP. The whole CDR3 region reads CASKSGGTVLQPQHF.

A word on this clone: The read ends 3 residues early relative to the CDR3; the germline J gene fills the gap. The chain combines TRBV2 with TRBJ2-5; 9 positions agree with TRBD1. Per germline, CDR1 SNHLY and CDR2 FYNNEI. The CDR3 has 16 residues. Trimming cost V 0 bases and J 3 bases; bases outside gene matches: 5. The CDR3 here is CASSEAIWTGEETQYF. Incomplete CDR3 DNA: TGTGCCAGCAGTGAAGCGATCTGGACAGGGGAAGAGACC.

CDR3 protein: CASSFRVESTGELFF. CDR3 DNA, as far as it was read: TGTGCCAGCAGCTTCCGCGTAGAGAGCACCGGGGAG. The chain uses TRBV7-6 and TRBJ2-2; D call uncertain. Read data end 3 residues before the CDR3 end; the end is taken from the germline J gene. V was trimmed by 3 bases and J by 4 bases, leaving 12 bases between them. This CDR3 has 15 amino acids. CDR1 is SGHVS and CDR2 is FNYEAQ in the germline V gene.

Note on this clone: The read ends 3 residues shy of where the CDR3 ends; the end is completed using the germline J gene. The chain joins TRBV12-3 or TRBV12-4 to TRBJ2-5; 11 bases are a match to TRBD2. This CDR3 spans 15 amino acids. J lost 5 bases, V lost 5 bases, and 7 bases had no gene match. The CDR3: CASSRTSGGGETQYF. The covered CDR3 bases are TGTGCCAGCAGTCGTACTAGCGGGGGCGGGGAGACC.

As regards this clone: The read falls 3 residues short of the CDR3 end, and the missing part is taken from the germline J gene. The V and J genes are TRBV24-1 and TRBJ1-4; tentative D call: TRBD1 (6 bases). This CDR3 comprises 15 residues. The germline V gene has CDR1 KGHDR and CDR2 SFDVKD. Trimming took 7 bases from V and 3 from J, leaving 14 bases between them. The CDR3 loop reads CATRCRQGPNEKLFF. The CDR3 DNA, read in part, is TGTGCCACCAGGTGCAGGCAGGGGCCTAATGAAAAA.

Worth noting for this clone: The read gets to within 3 residues of the CDR3 end, and the germline J gene fills in the rest. The rearrangement joins TRBV5-1 to TRBJ1-1, with D possibly matching TRBD1 (5 bases). The CDR3 is made up of 13 amino acids. V lost 4 bases, J lost 4 bases, and 11 bases lay in between. The germline V gene encodes CDR1 SGHRS and CDR2 YFSETQ. The CDR3 is CASSPGTSTEAFF. Incomplete CDR3 DNA: TGCGCCAGCAGCCCTGGGACTTCCACTGAA.

To note about this clone: The DNA ends 3 residues before the CDR3 does, and the rest of the CDR3 is filled in from the germline J gene. The chain links TRBV5-1 to TRBJ2-5; 8 bases are a match to TRBD1. This CDR3 has 14 residues. Germline loops: CDR1 SGHRS, CDR2 YFSETQ. The J segment lost 2 bases and the V segment lost 4 bases, leaving 4 bases of the junction unmatched. CDR3 DNA (partial): TGCGCCAGCAGCCGACAGGGGCCTCAAGAGACC. Translating it yields CASSRQGPQET. In full, the CDR3 is CASSRQGPQETQYF.

With respect to this clone: The sequenced fragment ends 3 residues before the CDR3 boundary, so the rest is inferred from the germline J gene. This sequence joins TRBV7-9 and TRBJ1-5; 9 bases agree with TRBD1. Germline V gene sequence: CDR1 SEHNR, CDR2 FQNEAQ (reference sequence). This CDR3 comprises 14 residues. V lost 5 bases and J lost 4; bases outside the gene matches: 3. The CDR3 bases that were read are TGTGCCAGCAGCCGACAGGGGGGGAATCAGCCC. It codes for CASSRQGGNQP. The whole CDR3 reads CASSRQGGNQPQHF.

The chain's CDR3 is CASSENSGRSNQPQYF. Partial CDR3 DNA: TGTGCCAGCAGTGAAAATTCAGGGCGTAGCAATCAGCCT. V gene TRBV6-1 combines with J gene TRBJ2-4, with D maybe TRBD1 (5 bases). The sequenced fragment ends 3 residues before the CDR3 boundary, so the rest is inferred from the germline J gene. Per the germline V gene, CDR1 is MNHNS and CDR2 is SASEGT. The CDR3 sequence is 16 residues long.

Considering frequency, this clone is medium-sized. CDR3 sequence reads: CACQRGRETQYF. The sequenced part of the CDR3 DNA is TGTGCCTGTCAGCGGGGGCGGGAGACC. The V and J genes are TRBV30 and TRBJ2-5; 8 positions match TRBD2. The read terminates 3 residues ahead of where the CDR3 ends, so the germline J gene completes it. Germline V lookup: CDR1 GTSNPN, CDR2 SVGIG (reference sequence). Unmatched junction bases numbered 5, after V lost 6 bases and J lost 5 bases. The CDR3 extends over 12 amino acids. The full variable domain, in which reference TRBV30 and TRBJ2-5 provide the parts outside the CDR3, is SQTIHQWPATLVQPVGSPLSLECTVEGTSNPNLYWYRQAAGRGLQLLFYSVGIGQISSEVPQNLSASRPQDRQFILSSKKLLLSDSGFYLCACQRGRETQYFGPGTRLLVL.

On this clone: The DNA ends 3 residues before the CDR3 does, and the rest of the CDR3 is filled in from the germline J gene. The rearrangement links TRBV30 to TRBJ2-2; 12 bases align to TRBD2. V lost 0 bases and J lost 0; bases outside the gene matches: 5. Germline lookup yields CDR1 GTSNPN and CDR2 SVGIG (reference sequence). The CDR3 contains 18 residues. The DNA read from the CDR3 is TGTGCCTGGAGTGTAAGACTAGCGGGGGCCTCGAACACCGGGGAG. It encodes CAWSVRLAGASNTGE. The CDR3, in full, reads CAWSVRLAGASNTGELFF.

On this clone itself: The read finishes 3 residues shy of the CDR3 end, and the germline J gene is used to complete it. V usage is TRBV18 and J usage is TRBJ1-2; 7 bases are a match to TRBD1. CDR1 and CDR2 from the germline V gene are KGHSH and LQKENI. This CDR3 has 15 amino acids. J gave up 2 bases and V 6 bases, and 9 bases lay outside the gene matches. CDR3 bases read: TGTGCCAGCTCCCCCGACAGGGCGGCAAACTATGGC. Protein sequence: CASSPDRAANYG. Given in full, the CDR3 is CASSPDRAANYGYTF.

The sequenced part of the CDR3 DNA is TGTGCCAGCAGCTTAGCGTGGAGACTAGCCGAGACC. Encoded protein: CASSLAWRLAET. The whole CDR3 sequence is CASSLAWRLAETQYF. V and J are TRBV7-2 and TRBJ2-5; TRBD2 aligns across 7 bases. The missing CDR3 end, 3 residues past where the read stops, is filled in from the germline J gene. V lost 0 bases, J lost 5 bases, and 6 bases stayed unmatched. Per germline, CDR1 SGHTA and CDR2 FQGNSA. The CDR3 sequence is 15 residues long. The full variable domain, with the rest looked up from reference TRBV7-2 and TRBJ2-5, is GAGVSQSPSNKVTEKGKDVELRCDPISGHTALYWYRQSLGQGLEFLIYFQGNSAPDKSGLPSDRFSAERTGGSVSTLTIQRTQQEDSAVYLCASSLAWRLAETQYFGPGTRLLVL.

For this clone: The read ends 3 residues early relative to the CDR3; the germline J gene fills the gap. This sequence joins TRBV7-9 and TRBJ1-2; D is uncertain. CDR3 length: 13 residues. CDR1 is SEHNR and CDR2 is FQNEAQ in the germline V gene (reference sequence). The V end lost 3 bases, the J end lost 6 bases, and 11 bases lay between the germline ends. The CDR3 region is CASSFGGPDGYTF. Partial CDR3 DNA: TGTGCCAGCAGCTTCGGTGGGCCAGATGGC.

Concerning this clone: The sequence runs out 3 residues before the end of the CDR3; the remainder is reconstructed from the germline J gene. The V call is TRBV19, the J call TRBJ1-2, with D maybe TRBD1 (5 bases). This CDR3 comprises 15 residues. V gave up 3 bases and J gave up 5 bases, with 16 bases separating them. Germline CDR1 and CDR2: LNHDA and SQIVND (reference sequence). The part of the CDR3 DNA that was read is TGTGCCAGTAGTATGGGGCACCAAGCTCGTTATGGC. It translates to CASSMGHQARYG. The complete CDR3 protein is CASSMGHQARYGYTF.

As concerns this clone: The read finishes 3 residues shy of the CDR3 end, and the germline J gene is used to complete it. The chain carries TRBV30 and TRBJ1-1; 7 nucleotides agree with TRBD1. Germline values: CDR1 GTSNPN, CDR2 SVGIG (reference sequence). The CDR3 runs to 13 residues. CDR3 bases read: TGTGCCTGGAGTGGGGCAGGGGGAATTAGG. Its translation: CAWSGAGGIR. The complete CDR3 sequence is CAWSGAGGIRAFF.

About this clone: The CDR3 end lies 3 residues beyond the end of the read and is filled in from the germline J gene. This chain uses TRBV7-3 with TRBJ1-2, with D hard to call. Germline lookup yields CDR1 SGHTA and CDR2 FQGTGA. The CDR3 has 14 amino acids. The sequenced CDR3 bases are TGTGCCAGCAGCTTACGGGGAGCCAACAATGAC. This encodes CASSLRGANND. The full-length CDR3 reads as CASSLRGANNDYTF.

With respect to this clone: The missing CDR3 end, 3 residues past where the read stops, is filled in from the germline J gene. The chain links TRBV18 to TRBJ1-1, with 12 bases aligning to TRBD1. The CDR3 length is 16 residues. Germline CDR1 KGHSH, CDR2 LQKENI. Unmatched junction bases numbered 3, after V lost 0 bases and J lost 4 bases. CDR3 sequence reads: CASSPPGQGAGTEAFF. The sequenced CDR3 bases are TGTGCCAGCTCACCACCGGGACAGGGGGCAGGCACTGAA.